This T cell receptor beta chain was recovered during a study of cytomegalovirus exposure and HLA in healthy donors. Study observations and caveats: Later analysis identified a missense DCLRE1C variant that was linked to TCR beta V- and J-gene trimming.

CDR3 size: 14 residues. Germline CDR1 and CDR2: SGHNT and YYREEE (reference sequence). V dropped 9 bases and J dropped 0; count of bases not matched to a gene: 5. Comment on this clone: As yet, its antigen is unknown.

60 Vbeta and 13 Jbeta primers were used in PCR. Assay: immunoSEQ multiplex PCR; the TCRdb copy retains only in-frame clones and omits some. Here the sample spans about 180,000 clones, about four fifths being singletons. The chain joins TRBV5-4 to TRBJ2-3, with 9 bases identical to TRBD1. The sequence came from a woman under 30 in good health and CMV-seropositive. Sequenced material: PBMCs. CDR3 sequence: CATVDRGSTDTQYF. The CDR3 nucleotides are TGTGCCACCGTGGACAGGGGAAGCACAGATACGCAGTATTTT.